This TCR beta chain was observed in a study of shared clonotypes between healthy human individuals. Using immunoSEQ multiplex PCR, the repertoire was profiled, and TCRdb retains in-frame clones only, with some absent. Of 2,500,000 or so clones in the sample, 93% were seen once. With 11 bases removed from V and 7 bases from J, the gap between germline ends came to 14 bases. Germline loops: CDR1 MDHEN, CDR2 SYDVKM. This CDR3 has 12 residues. Specimen: naive CD4+ T cells from PBMCs. Subset noted: CD45RA+ positively selected. The rearrangement joins TRBV28 to TRBJ2-2, with a tentative D call TRBD2 (5 bases). This receptor was obtained from a man between 18 and 35 years old in good health. Some clones in this sample may be carry-over from other donors' samples. CDR3 protein: CAAGKVRGELFF. CDR3 DNA sequence: TGTGCCGCCGGGAAGGTGCGCGGGGAGCTGTTTTTT.